What follows are 27 T cell receptor beta chains derived from one specimen sequenced in a study of regulatory T cells in long-lasting Graves disease. This sample's time point: newly diagnosed GD, antithyroid drugs for less than 3 months. The authors made the TCR library using RNA they extracted from PBMCs. Building the TCR beta libraries relied on iRepertoire HTBI primers, and CDR3 regions underwent Arm-PCR. TCRdb reprocessed the multiplex PCR reads via MiXCR and lists one record per CDR3 protein. The repertoire holds about 620,000 distinct CDR3 sequences, with roughly 15% as singletons. In addition, the sample was reused for a study of T cells in Graves' hyperthyroidism and ophthalmopathy.

The sample consisted of peripheral blood mononuclear cells (PBMCs), taken at new diagnosis, from a patient treated with antithyroid drugs. These TCRs come from a woman aged 25 to 39 with Graves disease.

This clonotype was counted between two and nine times. The gene calls are TRBV2 and TRBJ1-1, with D maybe TRBD1 (5 bases). Germline V CDR1 and CDR2: SNHLY, FYNNEI. CDR3 length: 11 residues. V shed 6 bases and J shed 9 bases, with 11 bases lying between them. CDR3 nucleotide sequence: TGTGCCAGCAGCTCAGGGTTTCAAGCTTTCTTT. Translating gives CASSSGFQAFF.

The chain has TRBV3-1 and TRBJ2-7; D may be TRBD1 (6 bases). The CDR3 covers 15 residues. The germline gives CDR1 LGHDT, CDR2 YNNKEL (reference sequence). V dropped 4 bases and J dropped 6 bases, with 19 bases sitting between them. The CDR3 region is CASSPLADAGVEQYF. CDR3 sequence (DNA): TGTGCCAGCAGCCCTCTAGCCGACGCAGGGGTCGAGCAGTACTTC.

This clonotype appeared a few times. The CDR3 DNA reads as TGCGCCAGCGAAAGACCCAATGAAAAACTGTTTTTT. Its translation is CASERPNEKLFF. J is TRBJ1-4 and V is TRBV10-1; D remains ambiguous. The V gene lost 8 bases and the J gene lost 5 bases, with 9 bases spanning the gap. The CDR3 has 12 residues. The germline CDR1 and CDR2 sequences are WNHNN and SYGVQD (reference sequence).

The chain recombines TRBV9 with TRBJ1-3, with no clear D. Looked up from germline, CDR1 is SGDLS and CDR2 is YYNGEE. The V end was cut by 4 bases, the J end by 2 bases, with 4 bases between. The CDR3 length is 12 residues. The chain's CDR3 is CASSSPGNTIYF. The CDR3 bases are TGTGCCAGCAGCTCCCCTGGAAACACCATATATTTT.

The chain uses TRBV5-8 and TRBJ2-1, with 11 bases that match TRBD2. Germline CDR1 SGHTS, CDR2 YDEGEE. The CDR3 sequence is 18 residues long. The ends lost 1 base at V and 0 bases at J; junction bases unmatched: 6. The CDR3 nucleotides are TGTGCCAGCAGCTTGCCTGAGGGGACTAGCGGCTCCTACAATGAGCAGTTCTTC. It is translated as CASSLPEGTSGSYNEQFF.

This clonotype was observed at least ten times. V usage is TRBV7-3 and J usage is TRBJ1-1; 9 positions agree with TRBD1. Germline trimming cut 6 bases from V and 4 bases from J; bases unmatched to any gene: 3. From germline, CDR1 is SGHTA and CDR2 FQGTGA. The CDR3 loop spans 13 amino acids. DNA for the CDR3: TGTGCCAGCAGTTCACAGGGGGCCACTGAAGCTTTCTTT. It yields the protein CASSSQGATEAFF.

The chain uses TRBV20-1 and TRBJ2-1; 9 bases line up with TRBD2. With 4 bases clipped from V and 7 bases from J, the junction kept 8 bases outside the gene matches. There are 14 residues in the CDR3. The germline gives CDR1 DFQATT, CDR2 SNEGSKA (reference sequence). CDR3 nucleotide sequence: TGCAGTGCTAAGGGACTAGCTGGAGTAAATGAGCAGTTCTTC. Translation: CSAKGLAGVNEQFF.

In its sample, this clonotype was seen a few times. The rearrangement joins TRBV5-8 to TRBJ2-5; 7 bases agree with TRBD1. The CDR3 consists of 15 residues. Germline V gives CDR1 SGHTS, CDR2 YDEGEE. The trim removed 4 bases at V and 2 bases at J, leaving 8 bases unmatched. CDR3 region: CASSVGDRDQETQYF. The CDR3 nucleotides read TGTGCCAGCAGCGTAGGCGACAGGGATCAAGAGACCCAGTACTTC. The full variable domain, with the rest looked up from reference TRBV5-8 and TRBJ2-5, is EAGVTQSPTHLIKTRGQQATLRCSPISGHTSVYWYQQALGLGLQFLLWYDEGEERNRGNFPPRFSGRQFPNYSSELNVNALELEDSALYLCASSVGDRDQETQYFGPGTRLLVL.

This clonotype was observed a handful of times. This chain uses TRBV20-1 with TRBJ2-7, with 11 positions matching TRBD1. Per germline, CDR1 DFQATT and CDR2 SNEGSKA (reference sequence). This CDR3 contains 12 residues. The ends lost 6 bases at V and 7 bases at J; junction bases unmatched: 5. CDR3 coding DNA: TGCAGTGCGGACAGGGGGCTTGAAGAGCAGTACTTC. This encodes CSADRGLEEQYF.

This clonotype showed up many times. The chain couples TRBV28 to TRBJ1-3; unclear D gene. This CDR3 is built from 11 residues. Deletions cut 11 bases from V and 2 bases from J, with 7 bases between. Germline assignment: CDR1 MDHEN and CDR2 SYDVKM. In DNA, the CDR3 is TGTGCCGGAAGGGCTGGAAACACCATATATTTT. Translation: CAGRAGNTIYF.

In DNA, the CDR3 is TGTGCCAGCACATTGGGACCCCCGAAGACTGAAGCTTTCTTT. Its translation is CASTLGPPKTEAFF. V usage is TRBV2 and J usage is TRBJ1-1, with TRBD1 as a possible D gene (5 bases). Germline V gives CDR1 SNHLY, CDR2 FYNNEI. The CDR3 has 14 amino acids. Trimming left V 7 bases short and J 5 bases short, with 17 bases between.

In its sample, this clonotype was seen many times. CDR3 sequence reads: CATSRDRRGGYTF. The CDR3 bases are TGTGCCACCAGCAGAGATCGTCGAGGTGGCTACACCTTC. The J gene is TRBJ1-2, the V gene TRBV15; D gene unclear. Germline V gene data show CDR1 as LNHNV and CDR2 as YYDKDF (reference sequence). The length of the CDR3 is 13 residues. Trimming removed 0 bases from V and 7 bases from J, with 9 bases in between.

The sample holds many counts of this clonotype. V gene TRBV13 combines with J gene TRBJ2-1, with 9 bases aligning to TRBD1. Germline assignment: CDR1 PRHDT and CDR2 FYEKMQ (reference sequence). Trimming cost V 5 bases and J 3 bases; bases outside gene matches: 8. The CDR3 extends over 16 amino acids. The CDR3 here is CASSKPGTGNYNEQFF. For the CDR3, the DNA is TGTGCCAGCAGCAAACCCGGGACAGGGAACTACAATGAGCAGTTCTTC.

The chain links TRBV24-1 to TRBJ1-5; TRBD1 agrees at 8 bases. The germline CDR1 and CDR2 sequences are KGHDR and SFDVKD. The CDR3 runs to 15 residues. Trimming cost V 4 bases and J 7 bases; bases outside gene matches: 8. CDR3 DNA: TGTGCCACCAGTGAACCTGGACAGGGAGGACAGCCCCAGCATTTT. This codes for CATSEPGQGGQPQHF.

This clonotype was seen at least ten times. CDR3 region: CASTPGWGNYEQYF. In DNA form, the CDR3 reads TGTGCCAGCACCCCAGGGTGGGGAAACTACGAGCAGTACTTC. The V call is TRBV6-1, the J call TRBJ2-7, with D possibly matching TRBD1 (5 bases). Germline V gene sequence: CDR1 MNHNS, CDR2 SASEGT. The CDR3 loop spans 14 amino acids. V dropped 7 bases and J dropped 3 bases, with 16 bases sitting between them.

The V call is TRBV7-3, the J call TRBJ2-2; 10 nucleotides align to TRBD2. CDR1 and CDR2 (germline): SGHTA, FQGTGA. The V and J ends lost 5 bases and 7 bases, in that order; junction bases with no gene match: 10. The CDR3 spans 16 residues. The CDR3 nucleotides read TGTGCCAGCAGCCCCAGCCCTAGCGGGAGTGGCGGGGAGCTGTTTTTT. This gives the protein CASSPSPSGSGGELFF.

J is TRBJ2-1 and V is TRBV30, with D unclear. The V end lost 5 bases, the J end lost 4 bases, and 12 bases lay between the germline ends. Germline CDR1 reads GTSNPN; CDR2 reads SVGIG (reference sequence). The CDR3 sequence is 13 residues long. CDR3 bases: TGTGCCTGGGCGGACGAGCCTTACAATGAGCAGTTCTTC. The encoded protein is CAWADEPYNEQFF.

The chain has TRBV20-1 and TRBJ2-1, with D maybe TRBD2 (5 bases). The germline V gene encodes CDR1 DFQATT and CDR2 SNEGSKA (reference sequence). The CDR3 length is 18 residues. The V and J ends lost 5 bases and 3 bases respectively, with 26 bases between them. The CDR3 sequence: CSALGLIALAVGYNEQFF. The CDR3 DNA reads as TGCAGTGCTTTAGGACTTATCGCGTTGGCAGTTGGCTACAATGAGCAGTTCTTC.

This clonotype was seen a handful of times. The rearrangement uses TRBV6-2 or TRBV6-3 and TRBJ2-2, with D perhaps TRBD2 (6 bases). Per germline, CDR1 MNHEY and CDR2 SVGEGT. This CDR3 region has 16 residues. Trimming pared 7 bases from V and 0 bases from J, leaving 15 bases between. CDR3 amino acids: CASIRLSGSNTGELFF. Here the CDR3 DNA reads TGTGCCAGCATTCGGCTTAGCGGTTCGAACACCGGGGAGCTGTTTTTT.

In its sample, this clonotype was seen a few times. The V and J genes are TRBV14 and TRBJ1-1; perhaps TRBD1 as D (6 bases). CDR3 size: 14 residues. The germline V and J ends were trimmed by 4 bases and 1 base, with 10 bases remaining between them. The germline V gene encodes CDR1 SGHDN and CDR2 FVKESK. The CDR3 nucleotides read TGTGCCAGCAGCCTCCAACAGGGGAACACTGAAGCTTTCTTT. Residues: CASSLQQGNTEAFF.

This clonotype was seen a few times. The chain couples TRBV2 to TRBJ2-5; 10 nucleotides agree with TRBD1. J was trimmed by 2 bases and V by 4 bases; bases with no gene match: 7. Per the germline V gene, CDR1 is SNHLY and CDR2 is FYNNEI. The CDR3 loop spans 16 amino acids. CDR3 nucleotides: TGTGCCAGCAGTGCTCTGTTGGGACAGGGGCAAGAGACCCAGTACTTC. Translated: CASSALLGQGQETQYF. The variable domain in full, with the rest retrieved from reference TRBV2 and TRBJ2-5, is EPEVTQTPSHQVTQMGQEVILRCVPISNHLYFYWYRQILGQKVEFLVSFYNNEISEKSEIFDDQFSVERPDGSNFTLKIRSTKLEDSAMYFCASSALLGQGQETQYFGPGTRLLVL.

V is TRBV20-1 and J is TRBJ2-1; a possible D gene is TRBD1 (5 bases). This CDR3 is built from 13 residues. V was cut by 7 bases and J by 11 bases, with 21 bases left in between. Germline-derived CDR1 and CDR2 are DFQATT and SNEGSKA (reference sequence). CDR3 in DNA: TGCAGTGGAAGGGGTTCGTATCCGACAAAGCAGTTCTTC. It encodes CSGRGSYPTKQFF.

This clonotype was counted at least ten times. This sequence joins TRBV6-1 and TRBJ1-1; 7 nucleotides agree with TRBD1. The CDR3 consists of 11 residues. CDR1 is MNHNS and CDR2 is SASEGT in the germline V gene. The ends lost 10 bases at V and 7 bases at J; junction bases unmatched: 6. The CDR3: CATDREVEAFF. CDR3 bases: TGTGCCACTGACAGGGAAGTTGAAGCTTTCTTT.

This clonotype has a handful of counts. The genes are TRBV10-3 and TRBJ1-5; TRBD1 aligns across 7 bases. This CDR3 has 13 amino acids. Trimming removed 8 bases from V and 5 bases from J; junction bases left unmatched: 6. The germline V gene has CDR1 ENHRY and CDR2 SYGVKD. CDR3 in DNA: TGTGCCATCGCGGGTGACAGGGATCAGCCCCAGCATTTT. Its protein product is CAIAGDRDQPQHF.

This clonotype was observed many times. The V gene is TRBV6-2 or TRBV6-3, the J gene TRBJ1-3, with D maybe TRBD1 (6 bases). Germline loops: CDR1 MNHEY, CDR2 SVGEGT. The germline V and J ends were trimmed by 0 bases and 0 bases, with 12 bases remaining between them. CDR3 length: 17 residues. The DNA for the CDR3 is TGTGCCAGCAGTTACTCCGGGACAACCATCTCTGGAAACACCATATATTTT. It yields the protein CASSYSGTTISGNTIYF.

The sample holds a few counts of this clonotype. CDR3 in DNA: TGTGCCACCCTAGACAGCTACTCTGGAAACACCATATATTTT. Protein product: CATLDSYSGNTIYF. The rearrangement links TRBV28 to TRBJ1-3; weak D call: TRBD1 (5 bases). The CDR3 contains 14 residues. CDR1 MDHEN and CDR2 SYDVKM come from the germline V gene. V was trimmed by 10 bases and J by 0 bases, leaving 13 bases between them.

This clonotype was counted a few times. The CDR3, as DNA: TGTGCCACCAGCAGAGGTGGCAGTATAGGGGATTCACCCCTCCACTTT. Translating it yields CATSRGGSIGDSPLHF. The chain combines TRBV15 with TRBJ1-6; TRBD1 might be the D (5 bases). The germline V and J ends were trimmed by 1 base and 8 bases, with 15 bases remaining between them. CDR3 size: 16 residues. Germline V gives CDR1 LNHNV, CDR2 YYDKDF (reference sequence).